This T cell receptor beta chain originates from a study of cytomegalovirus exposure and HLA in healthy donors. Use of 60 Vbeta and 13 Jbeta primers characterized the PCR. Profiling relied on immunoSEQ multiplex PCR, and the TCRdb table lists in-frame clones only, not all of them. The table records around 140,000 clones, 70% to 90% of them present only once. A note on this clone: Its antigen remains unknown.

Study observations and caveats: Most TCR sequences were rare, but some public TCRs occurred in many donors.

Donors were ostensibly healthy at sampling, although undocumented immune exposures were probable. The sample consisted of PBMCs. This TCR came from a man aged 50 or older in good health and CMV-seronegative.

CDR3 sequence reads: CASSVSGAKAQHF. CDR3 nucleotides: TGTGCCAGCAGTGTAAGTGGAGCTAAGGCCCAGCATTTT. V and J are TRBV2 and TRBJ1-5, with unresolved D. Germline CDR1 and CDR2: SNHLY and FYNNEI. The CDR3 covers 13 residues. The germline V and J ends were trimmed by 4 bases and 11 bases, with 15 bases remaining between them. The full variable domain, completed using reference TRBV2 and TRBJ1-5, is EPEVTQTPSHQVTQMGQEVILRCVPISNHLYFYWYRQILGQKVEFLVSFYNNEISEKSEIFDDQFSVERPDGSNFTLKIRSTKLEDSAMYFCASSVSGAKAQHFGDGTRLSIL.